The text below deals with one T cell receptor beta chain. What it binds is unknown. The V gene's germline CDR1 is SNHLY and CDR2 FYNNEI. This CDR3 contains 15 residues. Trimming cost V 6 bases and J 4 bases, with 18 bases left between them. Clones were sequenced by immunoSEQ multiplex PCR, and TCRdb holds only the in-frame ones, with some missing. The sample has tens of thousands of clones; approximately 90% are singletons. This record belongs to a study of OX40 agonist ivuxolimab in advanced cancers. For the study at large: Those enrolled were roughly 85% male, with a mean age of about 66 years and ages from roughly 20 to 90. Allowance was made for prior anti-PD-1, anti-PD-L1 or anti-CTLA-4 therapy, and roughly 40% had some.

Study-wide points: Among the nonresponders, some also had low normalized T-cell clonal expansion. Some of the lowest clonal expansion was seen in partial responders at 0.1-3.0 mg/kg.

Sequencing used CD4+ or CD8+ T cells sorted from blood, obtained in a trial of the OX40 agonist ivuxolimab. V usage is TRBV2 and J usage is TRBJ2-5, with TRBD1 as a possible D gene (5 bases). This clonotype originated in an adult with an advanced solid tumor such as melanoma, head and neck, liver or kidney cancer. DNA for the CDR3: TGTGCCAGCAGCCTTGCTGGACACCTAGGAGAGACCCAGTACTTC. Its translation is CASSLAGHLGETQYF.